The source of this T cell receptor beta chain is a study of OX40 agonist ivuxolimab in advanced cancers. Study-wide background: An anti-OX40 (CD134) antibody with agonistic activity, ivuxolimab, was administered to patients. Ivuxolimab doses were 0.01, 0.1, 0.3, 1.5, 3 or 10 mg/kg every 2 weeks. Patients in dose escalation had liver, melanoma, kidney or head and neck cancers. Partial response was recorded in three patients: one hepatocellular carcinoma and two cutaneous melanoma cases.

Germline V gives CDR1 MNHEY, CDR2 SMNVEV (reference sequence). This CDR3 has 13 amino acids. The ends lost 3 bases at V and 6 bases at J; junction bases unmatched: 2. Data came from immunoSEQ multiplex PCR; TCRdb stores just in-frame clones and leaves some out. Seen here are roughly 70,000 clones, roughly nine tenths observed once, and the top ten hold under 0.4%. The chain is built from TRBV27 and TRBJ2-1; 7 bases match TRBD2. The sample consisted of CD4+ or CD8+ T cells sorted from blood, taken in a trial of the OX40 agonist ivuxolimab. This TCR came from an adult with an advanced solid tumor such as melanoma, head and neck, liver or kidney cancer. The CDR3 loop reads CASSFWTSNEQFF. DNA for the CDR3: TGTGCCAGCAGTTTTTGGACTAGCAATGAGCAGTTCTTC.